The 20 T cell receptor beta chains presented below share a single source sample, sequenced in a study of cytomegalovirus exposure and HLA in healthy donors. PCR employed 60 Vbeta and 13 Jbeta primers. Here immunoSEQ multiplex PCR was the method, and the copy in TCRdb shows in-frame clones only, minus some. Altogether roughly 150,000 clones are present, about four fifths being singletons, with the ten largest covering approximately 4.8%. Sequencing was carried out using PBMCs. These receptors were obtained from a man aged 25-45 years in good health.

As regards this clone: Germline and junction disagree at one end, which may indicate a read error. Other DNA sequences in the same sample also yield this CDR3. The V gene is TRBV19, the J gene TRBJ1-2; D call uncertain. The CDR3 consists of 13 residues. Looked up from germline, CDR1 is LNHDA and CDR2 is SQIVND (reference sequence). The CDR3 protein is CASAPSYNYGYTF. In DNA, the CDR3 is TGCGCCAGCGCCCCAAGCTATAACTATGGCTACACCTTC.

The V and J genes are TRBV5-5 and TRBJ2-4, with 7 positions matching TRBD2. Germline V gene lookup returns CDR1 SGHKS and CDR2 YYEKEE (reference sequence). J lost 7 bases, V lost 4 bases, and 2 bases had no gene match. This CDR3 is built from 12 residues. The CDR3 is CASSGGVNIQYF. CDR3 DNA: TGTGCCAGCAGCGGGGGGGTGAACATTCAGTACTTC.

There are a few counts of this clone. The V and J genes are TRBV7-2 and TRBJ2-5; 8 nucleotides align to TRBD1. The V and J ends lost 5 bases and 5 bases, in that order; junction bases with no gene match: 10. The CDR3 has 15 amino acids. Germline V CDR1 and CDR2: SGHTA, FQGNSA. The CDR3 loop is CASSPLTGARETQYF. The CDR3 region has the DNA TGTGCCAGCAGCCCTTTGACAGGGGCCAGGGAGACCCAGTACTTC.

This clone has just one count. J is TRBJ2-1 and V is TRBV21-1; no check of the table's D call, TRBD2, against the DNA was made. TRBV21-1 is deemed a pseudogene. There are 15 residues in the CDR3. The CDR3 sequence: CASSKAGLAGVGQFF. Written as DNA, the CDR3 is TGTGCCAGCAGCAAAGCCGGGCTAGCGGGAGTCGGGCAGTTCTTC.

The genes are TRBV18 and TRBJ2-3, with 9 bases matching TRBD2. The CDR3 loop spans 16 amino acids. The V segment lost 3 bases and the J segment 3 bases; nucleotides outside the gene matches: 7. Germline V gives CDR1 KGHSH, CDR2 LQKENI. The CDR3 loop is CASSPISGSVTDTQYF. CDR3 DNA: TGTGCCAGCTCACCGATTAGCGGGAGTGTGACAGATACGCAGTATTTT. Complete variable domain (other parts from reference TRBV18 and TRBJ2-3): NAGVMQNPRHLVRRRGQEARLRCSPMKGHSHVYWYRQLPEEGLKFMVYLQKENIIDESGMPKERFSAEFPKEGPSILRIQQVVRGDSAAYFCASSPISGSVTDTQYFGPGTRLTVL.

V is TRBV6-6 and J is TRBJ1-2; maybe TRBD1 (5 bases). Trimming pared 7 bases from V and 6 bases from J, leaving 21 bases between. Germline V lookup: CDR1 MNHNY, CDR2 SVGAGI (reference sequence). CDR3 length: 15 amino acids. In nucleotides, the CDR3 is TGTGCCAGCACCCCTAGTTCAGGGCGATTCGATGGCTACACCTTC. Its protein is CASTPSSGRFDGYTF.

The J gene is TRBJ2-3, the V gene TRBV9; possibly TRBD2 for D (6 bases). The CDR3 has 15 amino acids. Trimming removed 3 bases at V and 6 bases at J, with 17 bases between. In germline, CDR1 is SGDLS, CDR2 YYNGEE. CDR3 sequence: CASSAFLFRGDTQYF. DNA of the CDR3: TGTGCCAGCAGCGCCTTTCTGTTCCGGGGGGATACGCAGTATTTT.

V usage is TRBV28 and J usage is TRBJ2-1, with 8 bases that match TRBD2. The CDR3 contains 15 residues. Germline-derived CDR1 and CDR2 are MDHEN and SYDVKM. With 3 bases clipped from V and 4 bases from J, the junction kept 5 bases outside the gene matches. CDR3 in amino acids: CASSFLAGGYNEQFF. The CDR3 DNA reads TGTGCCAGCAGTTTTTTGGCGGGAGGTTACAATGAGCAGTTCTTC.

The chain employs TRBV7-9 and TRBJ2-7; possible D gene TRBD2, 6 bases. This CDR3 is 14 amino acids long. Between the trimmed V and J ends, which lost 1 base and 3 bases, there was a span of 10 bases. From germline, CDR1 is SEHNR and CDR2 FQNEAQ (reference sequence). CDR3 coding DNA: TGTGCCAGCAGCTTAGTTGGCGGGGTCTACGAGCAGTACTTC. It yields the protein CASSLVGGVYEQYF.

This chain joins TRBV19 and TRBJ1-4, with 8 bases identical to TRBD1. V lost 6 bases and J lost 11; bases outside the gene matches: 5. Germline V lookup: CDR1 LNHDA, CDR2 SQIVND (reference sequence). The CDR3 extends over 12 amino acids. CDR3 sequence: CASRHRGEKLFF. DNA for the CDR3: TGTGCCAGTAGACACAGGGGGGAGAAACTGTTTTTT.

The chain links TRBV27 to TRBJ2-1; 8 nucleotides match TRBD2. CDR3 size: 15 residues. Germline assignment: CDR1 MNHEY and CDR2 SMNVEV (reference sequence). V was clipped by 6 bases and J by 2 bases; unmatched bases: 6. Here the CDR3 reads CASSRREGPYNEQFF. For the CDR3, the DNA is TGTGCCAGCAGCCGACGGGAGGGCCCCTACAATGAGCAGTTCTTC.

V is TRBV5-6 and J is TRBJ1-5; a possible D gene is TRBD1 (6 bases). Germline V gives CDR1 SGHDT, CDR2 YYEEEE. Trimming shortened V by 4 bases and J by 0 bases, and 14 bases separated the two germline ends. The CDR3 has 16 amino acids. The CDR3 nucleotides are TGTGCCAGCAGCCCGTGGGGGCTTTATAGCAATCAGCCCCAGCATTTT. It encodes CASSPWGLYSNQPQHF.

V usage is TRBV5-1 and J usage is TRBJ1-1; no clear D gene. The CDR3 has 12 residues. V lost 4 bases and J lost 8, with 12 bases in between. Germline V lookup: CDR1 SGHRS, CDR2 YFSETQ. The CDR3 nucleotides read TGCGCCAGCAGCCCCGGCCCGGGAGAAGCTTTCTTT. Its protein product is CASSPGPGEAFF. Filled out from reference TRBV5-1 and TRBJ1-1, the complete variable domain reads KAGVTQTPRYLIKTRGQQVTLSCSPISGHRSVSWYQQTPGQGLQFLFEYFSETQRNKGNFPGRFSGRQFSNSRSEMNVSTLELGDSALYLCASSPGPGEAFFGQGTRLTVV.

The chain couples TRBV28 to TRBJ2-1, with 9 bases aligning to TRBD2. Germline CDR1 MDHEN, CDR2 SYDVKM. The CDR3 loop spans 14 amino acids. The V gene end was trimmed by 4 bases and the J gene end by 8 bases; junction bases not matched to a gene: 6. The chain's CDR3 is CASSSSGVRDEQFF. CDR3 nucleotides: TGTGCCAGCAGTTCTAGCGGGGTTAGAGATGAGCAGTTCTTC.

V usage is TRBV5-1 and J usage is TRBJ2-1; D might be TRBD2 (5 bases). The germline CDR1 and CDR2 sequences are SGHRS and YFSETQ. The CDR3 is 13 residues long. V lost 6 bases, J lost 7 bases, and 14 bases lay in between. The CDR3 protein is CASNSVNGNEQFF. In DNA, the CDR3 is TGCGCCAGCAATAGCGTCAATGGTAATGAGCAGTTCTTC. Looking up the rest from reference TRBV5-1 and TRBJ2-1 gives the full variable domain: KAGVTQTPRYLIKTRGQQVTLSCSPISGHRSVSWYQQTPGQGLQFLFEYFSETQRNKGNFPGRFSGRQFSNSRSEMNVSTLELGDSALYLCASNSVNGNEQFFGPGTRLTVL.

The gene calls are TRBV30 and TRBJ2-7, with unresolved D. The CDR3 runs 11 residues. The ends were cut back, 3 bases at V and 5 bases at J, with 8 bases in the middle. The germline gives CDR1 GTSNPN, CDR2 SVGIG (reference sequence). In DNA, the CDR3 is TGTGCCTGGAGCCAGGCCCACGAGCAGTACTTC. This codes for CAWSQAHEQYF.

The chain links TRBV2 to TRBJ2-7; the D gene is possibly TRBD1 (5 bases). V was pared by 5 bases and J by 12 bases, with 14 bases between. The CDR3 is made up of 11 amino acids. Per germline, CDR1 SNHLY and CDR2 FYNNEI. Here the CDR3 reads CASSIREGRYF. CDR3 DNA: TGTGCCAGCAGTATCAGGGAAGGGCGGTACTTC.

The rearrangement uses TRBV6-5 and TRBJ1-4, with TRBD1 matching over 8 bases. The CDR3 is made up of 13 amino acids. V trimming: 5 bases; J trimming: 11 bases; junction bases outside the gene matches: 7. Germline CDR1 and CDR2: MNHEY and SVGAGI. The CDR3, as DNA: TGTGCCAGCAGTGAAGTTCAGGGGGCTAAACTGTTTTTT. Encoded protein: CASSEVQGAKLFF.

The rearrangement uses TRBV5-8 and TRBJ2-7; the match to TRBD2 covers 11 bases. The CDR3 spans 18 residues. Germline CDR1 and CDR2: SGHTS and YDEGEE. V lost 4 bases, J lost 4 bases, and 16 bases stayed unmatched. The CDR3 here is CASSRGGMAGTSGYEQYF. The CDR3 DNA reads as TGTGCCAGCAGCCGGGGAGGAATGGCCGGGACTAGCGGATACGAGCAGTACTTC.

The chain couples TRBV6-6 to TRBJ2-7, with TRBD2 matching over 13 bases. CDR1 and CDR2 from the germline V gene are MNHNY and SVGAGI (reference sequence). Trimming removed 2 bases from V and 4 bases from J; junction bases left unmatched: 2. This CDR3 comprises 15 residues. The CDR3 sequence: CASSYVGLAGYEQYF. The CDR3 region has the DNA TGTGCCAGCAGTTACGTGGGACTAGCGGGATACGAGCAGTACTTC.